This passage covers 11 T cell receptor beta chains from one sample sequenced in a study of T-cell memory formation after mild COVID-19. TCRdb used MiXCR to reprocess the 5' RACE reads, holding one entry per CDR3 protein. The sample lists approximately 580,000 distinct CDR3 sequences; roughly 22% were seen once. Sequences were obtained from PBMCs or a T cell subset sorted from them (not recorded which). All receptors derive from an adult woman who had mild COVID-19 (a few samples of this study predate the infection). Cell type and time point are not known.

The sample holds a few counts of this clonotype. The chain joins TRBV9 to TRBJ1-2; TRBD1 matches at 10 bases. Looked up from germline, CDR1 is SGDLS and CDR2 is YYNGEE. Germline trimming cut 4 bases from V and 3 bases from J; bases unmatched to any gene: 9. This CDR3 is built from 16 residues. DNA of the CDR3: TGTGCCAGCAGCCGGTTGTCCGGGACAGGGGACTATGGCTACACCTTC. Residues: CASSRLSGTGDYGYTF.

This clonotype was detected a few times. V gene TRBV6-2 or TRBV6-3 combines with J gene TRBJ1-2; TRBD1 might be the D (6 bases). The CDR3 extends over 15 amino acids. V lost 2 bases and J 5 bases, leaving 15 bases between the germline ends. Germline loops: CDR1 MNHEY, CDR2 SVGEGT. The CDR3 reads CASSYAQGPPYGYTF. The CDR3 nucleotides read TGTGCCAGCAGTTACGCACAGGGACCTCCATATGGCTACACCTTC.

This clonotype was seen ten or more times. One end of the junction fails to match germline, which may point to a read error. The rearrangement uses TRBV12-3 or TRBV12-4 and TRBJ1-5; 10 bases map to TRBD1. This CDR3 region has 14 residues. The CDR3 region is CASSLDRGNQPQHF. Here the CDR3 DNA reads TGCGCCAGCAGCTTGGACAGGGGGAATCAGCCCCAGCATTTT.

This clonotype was counted only a few times. The J gene is TRBJ2-1, the V gene TRBV7-3, with 8 bases aligning to TRBD2. V was pared by 1 base and J by 8 bases, with 13 bases of the junction left unmatched. Germline V gene data show CDR1 as SGHTA and CDR2 as FQGTGA. The CDR3 totals 17 residues. The CDR3 bases are TGTGCCAGCAGCTTAAACGCCGGGGGGACTAGTAGGGATGAGCAGTTCTTC. It yields the protein CASSLNAGGTSRDEQFF.

The V gene is TRBV12-3 or TRBV12-4, the J gene TRBJ2-7; a possible D gene is TRBD2 (6 bases). V was cut by 4 bases and J by 3 bases, with 16 bases left in between. CDR3 length: 15 residues. The CDR3 sequence is CASSWPAGRNYEQYF. The CDR3 DNA follows: TGTGCCAGCAGTTGGCCAGCGGGCAGAAACTACGAGCAGTACTTC.

This clonotype came up a few times. This chain links TRBV24-1 with TRBJ2-1, with 7 nucleotides matching TRBD2. Trimming took 2 bases from V and 3 from J; bases not matched to a gene: 6. The CDR3 consists of 16 residues. Germline V gives CDR1 KGHDR, CDR2 SFDVKD. The CDR3 loop is CATSDWAGEGYNEQFF. In nucleotides, the CDR3 is TGTGCCACCAGTGATTGGGCGGGAGAGGGCTACAATGAGCAGTTCTTC.

The sample holds a few counts of this clonotype. V is TRBV14 and J is TRBJ2-3; unclear D gene. Trimming shortened V by 2 bases and J by 6 bases, and 9 bases separated the two germline ends. In germline, CDR1 is SGHDN, CDR2 FVKESK. This CDR3 spans 13 amino acids. The CDR3 reads CASSQFLVDTQYF. The CDR3 DNA is TGTGCCAGCAGCCAATTTTTAGTGGATACGCAGTATTTT.

The genes are TRBV7-8 and TRBJ2-4; 11 nucleotides line up with TRBD2. Per the germline V gene, CDR1 is SGHVS and CDR2 is FQNEAQ. This CDR3 contains 18 residues. Trimming removed 5 bases from V and 0 bases from J; junction bases left unmatched: 9. The CDR3 region is CASSTLAGETVAKNIQYF. DNA for the CDR3: TGTGCCAGCAGCACACTAGCGGGGGAAACTGTAGCCAAAAACATTCAGTACTTC.

This clonotype was seen repeatedly, ten times or more. This chain links TRBV12-3 or TRBV12-4 with TRBJ2-2; D not certain. This CDR3 contains 13 residues. The V end was cut by 8 bases, the J end by 5 bases, with 12 bases between. The CDR3 loop is CASLQGSTGELFF. The CDR3 DNA sequence: TGTGCCAGCCTACAAGGAAGTACCGGGGAGCTGTTTTTT.

The chain couples TRBV7-9 to TRBJ2-3, with 9 positions matching TRBD2. CDR1 and CDR2 from the germline V gene are SEHNR and FQNEAQ (reference sequence). V trimming: 5 bases; J trimming: 2 bases; junction bases outside the gene matches: 5. The CDR3 loop spans 15 amino acids. CDR3 sequence (DNA): TGTGCCAGCAGCGTACTAGCGGGTACCACAGATACGCAGTATTTT. This sequence encodes CASSVLAGTTDTQYF.

The CDR3 bases are TGCGCCAGCAGCTCAAACCCCGGACAGGGGGCGTCTGAAGCTTTCTTT. Translated, it gives CASSSNPGQGASEAFF. The rearrangement uses TRBV5-1 and TRBJ1-1; 11 nucleotides agree with TRBD1. V dropped 3 bases and J dropped 6; count of bases not matched to a gene: 10. This CDR3 is built from 16 residues. CDR1 SGHRS and CDR2 YFSETQ come from the germline V gene.